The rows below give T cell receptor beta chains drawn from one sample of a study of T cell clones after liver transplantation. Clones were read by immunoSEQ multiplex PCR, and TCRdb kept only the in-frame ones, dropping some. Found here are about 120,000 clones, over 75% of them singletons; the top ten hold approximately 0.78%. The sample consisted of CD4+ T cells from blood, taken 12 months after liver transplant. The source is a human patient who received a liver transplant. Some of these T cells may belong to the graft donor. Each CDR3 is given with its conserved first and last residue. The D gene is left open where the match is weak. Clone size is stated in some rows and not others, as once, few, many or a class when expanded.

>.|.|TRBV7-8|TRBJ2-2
CASSAIEELFF
TGTGCCAGCAGCGCGATTGAGGAGCTGTTTTTT
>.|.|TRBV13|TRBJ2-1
CASSSKNRGSYNEQFF
TGTGCCAGCAGCTCAAAAAACCGGGGTTCCTACAATGAGCAGTTCTTC
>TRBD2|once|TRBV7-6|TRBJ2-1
CASSQREVNEQFF
TGTGCCAGCTCTCAGCGGGAGGTGAATGAGCAGTTCTTC
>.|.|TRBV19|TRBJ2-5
CASSIRYQETQYF
TGTGCCAGTAGTATACGGTACCAAGAGACCCAGTACTTC
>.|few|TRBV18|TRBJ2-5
CASRGLLVETQYF
TGTGCCAGCCGAGGTCTCCTAGTTGAGACCCAGTACTTC
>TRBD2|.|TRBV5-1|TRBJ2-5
CASSLLAGEETQYF
TGCGCCAGCAGCTTACTAGCGGGAGAAGAGACCCAGTACTTC
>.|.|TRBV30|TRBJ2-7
CAWSPGTGYEQYF
TGTGCCTGGAGCCCGGGAACAGGGTACGAGCAGTACTTC
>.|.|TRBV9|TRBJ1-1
CASSPGRGGDTEAFF
TGTGCCAGCAGCCCCGGGAGGGGAGGGGACACTGAAGCTTTCTTT
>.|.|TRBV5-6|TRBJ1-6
CASRLGASPLHF
TGTGCCAGCAGACTCGGGGCCTCACCCCTCCACTTT
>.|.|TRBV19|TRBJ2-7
CASSITRSSYEQYF
TGTGCCAGTAGTATAACTCGCAGCTCCTACGAGCAGTACTTC
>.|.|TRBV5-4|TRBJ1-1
CASREGVNTEAFF
TGTGCCAGCAGGGAAGGGGTGAACACTGAAGCTTTCTTT
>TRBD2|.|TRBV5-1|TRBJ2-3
CASSDTSGTDTQYF
TGCGCCAGCAGCGACACTAGCGGCACAGATACGCAGTATTTT
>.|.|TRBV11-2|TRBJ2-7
CASSPYPEGFKSSYEQYF
TGTGCCAGCAGCCCCTACCCCGAGGGTTTTAAGAGCTCCTACGAGCAGTACTTC
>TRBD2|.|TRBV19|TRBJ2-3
CASSIAGGGDTQYF
TGTGCCAGTAGTATAGCGGGAGGGGGAGATACGCAGTATTTT
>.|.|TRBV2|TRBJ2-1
CASSDSRSLSEQFF
TGTGCCAGCAGTGACTCCCGTAGCTTATCTGAGCAGTTCTTC
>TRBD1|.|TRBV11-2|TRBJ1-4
CASSPGQGGEKLFF
TGTGCCAGCAGCCCGGGACAGGGGGGCGAAAAACTGTTTTTT
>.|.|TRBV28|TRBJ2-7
CASSLSGYEQYF
TGTGCCAGCAGTTTATCAGGGTACGAGCAGTACTTC
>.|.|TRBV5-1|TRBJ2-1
CASSFPTGIAGSYNEQFF
TGCGCCAGCAGCTTCCCGACAGGGATAGCGGGCTCCTACAATGAGCAGTTCTTC
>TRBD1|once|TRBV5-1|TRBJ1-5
CASSLTTLIGTGIVEPQHF
TGCGCCAGCAGCTTGACCACCTTGATTGGGACAGGGATTGTTGAGCCCCAGCATTTT
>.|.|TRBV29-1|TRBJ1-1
CSASGAPTEAFF
TGCAGCGCCTCGGGGGCCCCCACTGAAGCTTTCTTT
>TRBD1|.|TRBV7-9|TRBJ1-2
CASSRTGENYGYTF
TGTGCCAGCAGCAGGACAGGGGAAAACTATGGCTACACCTTC
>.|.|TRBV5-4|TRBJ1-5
CASSFQGENQPQHF
TGTGCCAGCAGCTTCCAGGGAGAGAATCAGCCCCAGCATTTT
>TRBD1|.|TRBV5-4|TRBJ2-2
CAPQPGGANGELFF
TGTGCCCCCCAACCAGGGGGCGCGAACGGGGAGCTGTTTTTT
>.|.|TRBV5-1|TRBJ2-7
CASAAGTTYEQYF
TGCGCCAGCGCCGCCGGGACCACCTACGAGCAGTACTTC
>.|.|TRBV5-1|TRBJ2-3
CASVREATSTDTQYF
TGCGCCAGCGTCCGGGAAGCTACTAGCACAGATACGCAGTATTTT
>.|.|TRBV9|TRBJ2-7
CASSAAASPYEQYF
TGTGCCAGCAGCGCCGCCGCCTCTCCCTACGAGCAGTACTTC
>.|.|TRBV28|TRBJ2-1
CASSFGGSSYNEQFF
TGTGCCAGCAGTTTTGGGGGGAGCTCCTACAATGAGCAGTTCTTC
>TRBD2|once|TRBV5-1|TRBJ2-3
CASSVGTSGRATDTQYF
TGCGCCAGCAGCGTGGGGACTAGCGGGAGGGCGACAGATACGCAGTATTTT
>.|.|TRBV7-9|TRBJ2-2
CASIGGMWAGELFF
TGTGCCAGCATCGGTGGGATGTGGGCCGGGGAGCTGTTTTTT
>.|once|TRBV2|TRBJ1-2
CASSPQRNYGYTF
TGTGCCAGCAGCCCTCAGAGGAACTATGGCTACACCTTC
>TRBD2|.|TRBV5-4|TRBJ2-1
CASSLTSGSAEQFF
TGTGCCAGCAGCTTGACTAGCGGGAGCGCTGAGCAGTTCTTC
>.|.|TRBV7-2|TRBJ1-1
CASSGGLMNTEAFF
TGTGCCAGCAGCGGAGGACTGATGAACACTGAAGCTTTCTTT
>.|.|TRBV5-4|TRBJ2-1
CASSAGGLVDGNEQFF
TGTGCCAGCAGCGCAGGGGGGCTAGTAGACGGCAATGAGCAGTTCTTC
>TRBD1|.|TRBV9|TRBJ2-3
CASSVAGQGLGTDTQYF
TGTGCCAGCAGCGTAGCTGGACAGGGGCTGGGCACAGATACGCAGTATTTT
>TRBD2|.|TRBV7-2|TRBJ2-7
CASSFGSGTSSYEQYF
TGTGCCAGCAGCTTCGGGTCGGGGACTAGCTCCTACGAGCAGTACTTC
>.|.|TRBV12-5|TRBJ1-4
CASGPRGSEKLFF
TGTGCTAGTGGTCCGAGGGGGAGTGAAAAACTGTTTTTT
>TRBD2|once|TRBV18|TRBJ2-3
CASQPGLADTDTQYF
TGTGCCAGCCAACCAGGGCTAGCGGACACAGATACGCAGTATTTT
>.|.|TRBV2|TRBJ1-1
CASSVLTAKGAFF
TGTGCCAGCAGTGTGTTGACAGCCAAGGGAGCTTTCTTT
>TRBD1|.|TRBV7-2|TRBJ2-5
CASSSSGTGSWETQYF
TGTGCCAGCAGCTCCAGTGGGACAGGGTCGTGGGAGACCCAGTACTTC
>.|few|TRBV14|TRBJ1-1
CASSQDGGLNTEAFF
TGTGCCAGCAGCCAAGATGGGGGCCTCAACACTGAAGCTTTCTTT
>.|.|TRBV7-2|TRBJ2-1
CASSYDRGEQFF
TGTGCCAGCAGCTACGATCGGGGTGAGCAGTTCTTC
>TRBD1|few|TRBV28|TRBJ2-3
CASRTGQVEDTQYF
TGTGCCAGCCGAACGGGACAGGTTGAAGATACGCAGTATTTT
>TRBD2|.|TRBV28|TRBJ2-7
CASLSGSHSYEQYF
TGTGCCAGCCTTAGCGGGAGTCATAGCTACGAGCAGTACTTC
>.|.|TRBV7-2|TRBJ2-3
CASSSARVKVTDTQYF
TGTGCCAGCAGCTCGGCTCGGGTTAAGGTCACAGATACGCAGTATTTT
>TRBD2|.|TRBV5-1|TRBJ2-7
CASSSRLASHEQYF
TGCGCCAGCAGCTCCCGACTAGCCAGCCACGAGCAGTACTTC
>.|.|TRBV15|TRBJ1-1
CATSRDSRGAAFF
TGTGCCACCAGCAGAGATTCCCGGGGGGCAGCTTTCTTT
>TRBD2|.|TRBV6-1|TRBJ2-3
CASSVLAGHTDTQYF
TGTGCCAGCAGTGTCCTAGCGGGTCACACAGATACGCAGTATTTT
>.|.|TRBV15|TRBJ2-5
CATSSGYREETQYF
TGTGCCACCAGCAGCGGCTATCGGGAAGAGACCCAGTACTTC
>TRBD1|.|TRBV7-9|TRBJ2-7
CASSLSGQGAYEQYF
TGTGCCAGCAGCCTATCGGGACAGGGTGCCTACGAGCAGTACTTC
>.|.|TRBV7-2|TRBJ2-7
CASSPAPGAVYEQYF
TGTGCCAGCAGCCCGGCCCCAGGGGCCGTGTACGAGCAGTACTTC
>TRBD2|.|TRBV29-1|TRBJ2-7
CSVATSGSSAEQYF
TGCAGCGTGGCGACTAGCGGGAGTTCGGCCGAGCAGTACTTC